This T cell receptor beta chain stems from a study of primary melanoma T cells and metastatic recurrence. Study in general: These T2 to T4 primary melanomas had thickness greater than 1 mm. Study-wide findings and caveats: T-cell fraction over 20% seemed protective regardless of ulceration or nodes. A T-cell-mediated antitumor response in primary melanoma was only suggested.

The table came from immunoSEQ multiplex PCR; TCRdb's copy has only in-frame clones and leaves some out. Of 700 to 750 clones in the sample, less than 75% were seen once. For this clone: Its specificity is not known.

The CDR3 loop spans 12 amino acids. V lost 5 bases and J lost 1, with 4 bases in between. Germline CDR1 MNHGY, CDR2 SAAAGT. Input material: melanoma tumor tissue. The chain couples TRBV6-8 to TRBJ2-3; D unresolved. The TCR comes from a human donor with melanoma. CDR3 loop: CASSPRTDTQYF. CDR3 nucleotide sequence: TGTGCCAGCAGTCCCCGCACAGATACGCAGTATTTT.